These T cell receptor beta chains were read from a single sample in a study of metastatic and nonmetastatic thyroid tumors. TCRdb reprocessed the PCR reads via MiXCR. The sample records 43,000 or so clones, 16% being singletons. The sample consisted of blood. These receptors were collected from a female donor with papillary thyroid cancer or a benign thyroid nodule (not recorded which). Some clones in this sample may be carry-over from other donors' samples. Both conserved end residues are part of each CDR3. Each record gives: V gene, J gene, D gene, clone size, CDR3 protein, CDR3 DNA. D genes are given only for firm matches. For some rows the clone size is stated as once, few or many, or as a class when expanded; others skip it.

TRBV30	TRBJ2-2	.	.	CAWSFGGGNTGELFF	TGTGCCTGGAGTTTCGGGGGCGGGAACACCGGGGAGCTGTTTTTT
TRBV11-3	TRBJ1-5	TRBD1	many	CASSPDRGVGNQPQHF	TGTGCCAGCAGCCCAGACAGGGGAGTAGGGAATCAGCCCCAGCATTTT
TRBV28	TRBJ2-7	.	medium-sized	CASSFPGSTLYEQYF	TGTGCCAGCAGTTTCCCCGGAAGCACACTATACGAGCAGTACTTC
TRBV2	TRBJ1-1	.	many	CASSAGRPRTEAFF	TGTGCCAGCAGTGCCGGGAGACCGAGGACTGAAGCTTTCTTT
TRBV7-6	TRBJ2-7	.	once	CASSPRDGGAYEQYF	TGTGCCAGCAGCCCCCGAGATGGCGGGGCTTACGAGCAGTACTTC
TRBV12-3/TRBV12-4	TRBJ2-3	.	few	CASSRQATRVDTQYF	TGTGCCAGCAGCCGACAGGCGACTAGGGTCGATACGCAGTATTTT
TRBV30	TRBJ1-6	.	few	CACPRGTVINSPLHF	TGTGCCTGCCCCCGGGGCACCGTTATTAATTCACCCCTCCACTTT
TRBV3-1	TRBJ2-2	.	many	CASSQVGGLGANTGELFF	TGTGCCAGCAGCCAAGTCGGGGGTTTAGGGGCGAACACCGGGGAGCTGTTTTTT
TRBV30	TRBJ2-3	TRBD1	many	CAWSIPGGLQYF	TGTGCCTGGAGTATCCCAGGGGGTTTGCAGTATTTT
TRBV28	TRBJ1-5	.	few	CASSEGIDQPQHF	TGTGCCAGCAGCGAGGGTATAGATCAGCCCCAGCATTTT
TRBV2	TRBJ1-2	.	many	CASSISKKGYGYTF	TGTGCCAGCAGCATTTCTAAGAAGGGCTATGGCTACACCTTC
TRBV28	TRBJ2-1	.	.	CAISLSSGARTCEQFF	TGTGCCATCAGTTTATCATCGGGAGCTAGGACGTGTGAGCAGTTCTTC
TRBV9	TRBJ2-3	.	.	CASSVEGPGADTQYF	TGTGCCAGCAGCGTAGAGGGCCCGGGAGCAGATACGCAGTATTTT
TRBV6-1	TRBJ1-6	TRBD1	.	CASTPAETGNWSPLHF	TGTGCCAGCACTCCCGCGGAGACAGGGAATTGGTCACCCCTCCACTTT
TRBV13	TRBJ2-7	TRBD2	many	CASSAGTNYEQYF	TGTGCCAGCAGCGCCGGGACTAACTACGAGCAGTACTTC
TRBV7-7	TRBJ2-3	.	many	CASSLAGTTDTQYF	TGTGCTAGCAGCTTAGCAGGGACCACAGATACGCAGTATTTT
TRBV15	TRBJ2-1	.	many	CATQEGGPTFDNEQFF	TGTGCCACTCAGGAAGGAGGGCCAACTTTCGACAATGAGCAGTTCTTC
TRBV6-2/TRBV6-3	TRBJ2-5	.	few	CASSRQETQYF	TGTGCCAGCAGTCGTCAAGAGACCCAGTACTTC
TRBV15	TRBJ1-5	.	many	CATSRDKGGVIQPQHF	TGTGCCACCAGCAGAGATAAGGGGGGTGTAATTCAGCCCCAGCATTTT
TRBV14	TRBJ1-1	.	many	CASSQVARANTEAFF	TGTGCCAGCAGCCAAGTAGCCCGCGCGAACACTGAAGCTTTCTTT
TRBV30	TRBJ2-7	TRBD1	many	CAWQGAVRGEQYF	TGTGCCTGGCAGGGGGCTGTTCGAGGCGAGCAGTACTTC
TRBV20-1	TRBJ2-7	.	many	CSARVNYEQYF	TGCAGTGCTAGAGTTAACTACGAGCAGTACTTC
TRBV14	TRBJ1-1	TRBD1	few	CASSLPGTGLPEAFF	TGTGCCAGCAGCCTCCCCGGGACAGGGTTGCCTGAAGCTTTCTTT
TRBV11-2	TRBJ2-5	.	many	CASSLGETQYF	TGTGCCAGCAGCTTGGGAGAGACCCAGTACTTC
TRBV7-9	TRBJ2-2	TRBD2	.	CASRGGLGYTGELFF	TGTGCCAGCAGAGGGGGACTAGGCTACACCGGGGAGCTGTTTTTT
TRBV20-1	TRBJ2-7	TRBD2	.	CSASEVAGGPYEQYF	TGCAGTGCTAGCGAGGTAGCGGGAGGCCCCTACGAGCAGTACTTC
TRBV5-1	TRBJ2-3	TRBD1	many	CASSSDRADTQYF	TGCGCCAGCAGCTCGGACAGGGCAGATACGCAGTATTTT
TRBV5-1	TRBJ1-2	.	.	CASSASRGGNRGYTF	TGCGCCAGCAGCGCTTCGCGGGGGGGCAATCGTGGCTACACCTTC
TRBV7-6	TRBJ2-1	.	.	CASSLGGVGNNEQFF	TGTGCCAGCAGCTTAGGAGGGGTAGGGAACAATGAGCAGTTCTTC
TRBV28	TRBJ1-1	TRBD1	few	CASSLSFRGPSGEAFF	TGTGCCAGCAGTTTATCGTTCAGGGGGCCGTCCGGTGAAGCTTTCTTT
TRBV6-1	TRBJ2-7	.	medium-sized	CASIAGTPRAEQYF	TGTGCCAGCATCGCGGGGACCCCACGGGCCGAGCAGTACTTC
TRBV7-9	TRBJ1-2	.	.	CASSPGGSGGYGYTF	TGTGCCAGCAGCCCCGGGGGGAGCGGTGGCTATGGCTACACCTTC
TRBV6-5	TRBJ1-1	.	many	CASSYQGGRTEAFF	TGTGCCAGCAGTTACCAGGGTGGGAGGACTGAAGCTTTCTTT
TRBV5-6	TRBJ2-1	TRBD2	many	CASSTSSGFYNEQFF	TGTGCCAGCAGCACCTCTAGCGGGTTCTACAATGAGCAGTTCTTC
TRBV2	TRBJ2-5	.	.	CASRFIEQETQYF	TGTGCCAGCAGGTTTATTGAACAAGAGACCCAGTACTTC
TRBV12-3/TRBV12-4	TRBJ2-1	.	.	CASTNDFDNEQFF	TGTGCCAGTACCAATGACTTTGACAATGAGCAGTTCTTC
TRBV6-2/TRBV6-3	TRBJ2-7	.	few	CASRGERDISSYEQYF	TGTGCCAGCAGAGGCGAAAGGGACATTAGCTCCTACGAGCAGTACTTC
TRBV12-3/TRBV12-4	TRBJ1-2	.	few	CASSNPDSTYGYTF	TGTGCCAGCAGTAACCCGGATAGCACTTATGGCTACACCTTC
TRBV11-3	TRBJ2-5	.	many	CASSFGGAETQYF	TGTGCCAGCAGCTTTGGTGGCGCGGAGACCCAGTACTTC
TRBV4-1	TRBJ1-1	.	many	CASRPGPGWAEAFF	TGCGCCAGCAGGCCTGGCCCGGGATGGGCTGAAGCTTTCTTT
TRBV2	TRBJ1-5	TRBD1	few	CASSDGTGSNQPQHF	TGCGCCAGCAGCGACGGGACAGGCAGCAATCAGCCCCAGCATTTT
TRBV3-1	TRBJ2-7	TRBD2	.	CASSQRGASEQYF	TGTGCCAGCAGCCAGCGGGGGGCTAGCGAGCAGTACTTC
TRBV6-1	TRBJ1-1	.	.	CASSVTWRGTEAFF	TGTGCCAGCAGTGTCACCTGGAGGGGCACTGAAGCTTTCTTT
TRBV9	TRBJ2-2	TRBD1	.	CASSVGTGVGTGELFF	TGTGCCAGCAGCGTAGGGACAGGGGTTGGCACCGGGGAGCTGTTTTTT
TRBV24-1	TRBJ2-5	.	many	CATAGTLGETQYF	TGTGCCACCGCCGGGACTCTGGGGGAGACCCAGTACTTC
TRBV11-2	TRBJ1-1	TRBD1	many	CASSLRDRNTEAFF	TGTGCCAGCAGCCTAAGGGACAGGAACACTGAAGCTTTCTTT
TRBV28	TRBJ2-7	.	.	CASSFAFEQYF	TGTGCCAGCAGTTTTGCCTTTGAGCAGTACTTC
TRBV5-6	TRBJ1-5	.	.	CVSSSGWSGDTQHF	TGTGTCAGCAGTTCCGGGTGGTCTGGGGATACGCAGCATTTT
TRBV5-5	TRBJ1-1	TRBD1	many	CASSFLTGANTEAFF	TGTGCCAGCAGCTTCCTTACAGGGGCGAACACTGAAGCTTTCTTT
TRBV6-1	TRBJ1-3	TRBD1	.	CASSETGKFGNTIYF	TGTGCCAGCAGTGAGACAGGGAAGTTTGGAAACACCATATATTTT
TRBV29-1	TRBJ2-6	.	many	CSVLPDSSGANVLTF	TGCAGCGTCCTACCAGACAGCTCTGGGGCCAACGTCCTGACTTTC
TRBV6-1	TRBJ2-7	.	few	CASSASGYEQYF	TGTGCCAGCAGTGCCAGTGGCTACGAGCAGTACTTC
TRBV20-1	TRBJ2-7	TRBD2	many	CSARWTRNTYEQYF	TGCAGTGCTAGATGGACTAGAAACACCTACGAGCAGTACTTC
TRBV30	TRBJ1-5	.	many	CAWSDKRFNQPQHF	TGTGCCTGGAGTGATAAGAGATTCAATCAGCCCCAGCATTTT
TRBV10-3	TRBJ2-1	TRBD2	few	CAISGAVAGGMSSYNEQFF	TGTGCCATCAGCGGGGCGGTAGCGGGAGGCATGAGCTCCTACAATGAGCAGTTCTTC
TRBV6-9	TRBJ2-7	TRBD1	few	CAKGTASYEQYF	TGTGCCAAGGGGACAGCTTCCTACGAGCAGTACTTC
TRBV12-3/TRBV12-4	TRBJ1-2	TRBD1	.	CASSGQPNYGYTF	TGTGCCAGCTCGGGACAGCCAAACTATGGCTACACCTTC
TRBV12-3/TRBV12-4	TRBJ1-2	.	.	CASSPRGGYGYTF	TGTGCCAGCAGTCCCCGGGGTGGATATGGCTACACCTTC
TRBV11-2	TRBJ2-1	.	few	CASSYGPEQFF	TGTGCCAGCAGCTACGGTCCTGAGCAGTTCTTC
TRBV6-1	TRBJ2-7	.	.	CASSLGVPAASSYEQYF	TGTGCCAGCAGTCTCGGGGTTCCGGCCGCGAGCTCCTACGAGCAGTACTTC